This TCR beta chain was captured by sequencing in a study of T-cell reconstitution after alpha-beta-depleted transplantation in children. For TCRbeta, the library was prepared with unique molecular identifiers. TCRdb passed the PCR reads through MiXCR, listing each CDR3 protein once. The profile shows hundreds of thousands of distinct CDR3 sequences, 15% to 20% of them singletons. Study-level points and caveats: Expanded graft clones numbering several hundred reportedly gave rise to alpha-beta T cells about two months after transplant. At the one-year point after transplant, T-cell counts and TCRbeta diversity were found to come mostly from T cells that had been newly produced. At day 60, the high TCRbeta diversity found in some patients originated from recipient T cells and thymic progenitors that had survived.

Trimming shortened V by 5 bases and J by 5 bases, and 14 bases separated the two germline ends. From germline, CDR1 is SGHRS and CDR2 YFSETQ. The CDR3 is 13 residues long. This clonotype was seen a few times. Its antigen is not identified. This chain connects TRBV5-1 to TRBJ2-7; tentative D call: TRBD1 (5 bases). Here the sequenced sample was PBMCs, mostly from graft donor cells, taken 360 days after TCRalphabeta/CD19-depleted stem cell transplant. This TCR was sampled from a boy under two years old who had a stem cell transplant for Wiskott-Aldrich syndrome, so the T cells may come from the graft donor. This CDR3 reads CASSPGSGNEQYF. The DNA of the CDR3 is TGCGCCAGCAGTCCAGGGTCGGGTAACGAGCAGTACTTC.